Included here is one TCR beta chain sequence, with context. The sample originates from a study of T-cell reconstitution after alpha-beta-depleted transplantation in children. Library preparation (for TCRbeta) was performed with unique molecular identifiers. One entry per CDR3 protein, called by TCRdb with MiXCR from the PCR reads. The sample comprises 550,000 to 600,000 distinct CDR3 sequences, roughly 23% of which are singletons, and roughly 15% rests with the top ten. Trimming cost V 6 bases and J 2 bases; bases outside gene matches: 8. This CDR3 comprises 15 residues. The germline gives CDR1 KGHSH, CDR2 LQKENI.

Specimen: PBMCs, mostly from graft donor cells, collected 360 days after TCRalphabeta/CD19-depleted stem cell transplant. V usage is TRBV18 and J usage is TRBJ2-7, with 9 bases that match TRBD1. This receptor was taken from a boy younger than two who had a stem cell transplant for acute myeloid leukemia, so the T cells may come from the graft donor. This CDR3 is CASSPGTGSPYEQYF. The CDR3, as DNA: TGTGCCAGCTCTCCGGGGACAGGGTCTCCCTACGAGCAGTACTTC.